This is a list of T cell receptor beta chains from one sample in a study of blood T cells in healthy people across ages. Using its own MiXCR run on the 5' RACE reads, TCRdb lists one record per CDR3 protein. The table shows about 1.6 million distinct CDR3 sequences, with 34% occurring only once. The sample was blood. All receptors derive from a woman between 25 and 40 years old in good health. Each CDR3 is given with its conserved first and last residue. The order of the fields is CDR3 DNA, CDR3 protein, D gene, clone size, V gene, CDR3 length, J gene. The D gene is left open where the match is weak. Size is stated for part of the rows, as once, few or many counts, or as a class when the clone is expanded.

TGCGCCAGCAGTGGGACTAGCGGGAGGGCCCTGGTGTCGGAGCAGTACTTC | CASSGTSGRALVSEQYF | TRBD2 | many | TRBV10-2 | 17 | TRBJ2-7
TGTGCCACCAGCAGGGCTCTAGCCAAAAACATTCAGTACTTC | CATSRALAKNIQYF | - | many | TRBV15 | 14 | TRBJ2-4
TGCAGTTCCGACGACAGCATGAACACTGAAGCTTTCTTT | CSSDDSMNTEAFF | - | once | TRBV20-1 | 13 | TRBJ1-1
TGTGCCAGCAGCATCCGACAGAGTCTTAGTACAGGGGCCAACGTCCTGACTTTC | CASSIRQSLSTGANVLTF | - | once | TRBV7-9 | 18 | TRBJ2-6
TGCAGCGTGAACCGCCCCAACGAGTACGAGCAGTACTTC | CSVNRPNEYEQYF | - | many | TRBV29-1 | 13 | TRBJ2-7
TGTGCCAGCACCATAAGGGGCGGGAGTGCAGATACGCAGTATTTT | CASTIRGGSADTQYF | TRBD2 | few | TRBV7-9 | 15 | TRBJ2-3
TGTGCCAGCAGTTCCGATCTAGCGGGACATGCTCATGAGCAGTTCTTC | CASSSDLAGHAHEQFF | TRBD2 | few | TRBV7-3 | 16 | TRBJ2-1
TGCGCCGGCAGCTTAGAGGGAGCTAACTATGGCTACACCTTC | CAGSLEGANYGYTF | - | - | TRBV5-1 | 14 | TRBJ1-2
TGTGCCAGCAGTCTAGTGATGGCAGATGCGCAGTATTTT | CASSLVMADAQYF | - | - | TRBV12-3/TRBV12-4 | 13 | TRBJ2-3
TGCGCCAGCAGCCTAGGGACTAGCGGAGACACCGGGGAGCTGTTTTTT | CASSLGTSGDTGELFF | TRBD2 | - | TRBV4-1 | 16 | TRBJ2-2
TGCGCCAGCAGCCAATACTCGGGTCAGTACAATGAGCAGTTCTTC | CASSQYSGQYNEQFF | - | many | TRBV4-1 | 15 | TRBJ2-1